A selection of T cell receptor beta chains follows, all from one sample in a study of blood T cell repertoires in COVID-19. TCRdb keeps only in-frame clones here, not all; method: immunoSEQ multiplex PCR. The sample carries about 76,000 clones, 70% to 90% recorded once. The source material was peripheral blood. These receptors all stem from a young man with acute or convalescent COVID-19. Both conserved end residues are part of each CDR3. D genes are given only for firm matches. Not every row has a clone size; where given, it reads once, few, many or a size class.

j_call,clone_size,d_call,v_call,cdr3_nt,cdr3_aa
TRBJ2-1,NA,TRBD2,TRBV7-2,TGTGCCAGCAGCGCCCTCGGGGGAGGGCTACTCTACAATGAGCAGTTCTTC,CASSALGGGLLYNEQFF
TRBJ2-1,NA,NA,TRBV5-1,TGCGCCAGCAGCTTTTGGGACAACGAAGGCCATGAGCAGTTCTTC,CASSFWDNEGHEQFF
TRBJ2-5,NA,NA,TRBV19,TGTGCCAGTAGTATTGCAGGGAATCGGGAGACCCAGTACTTC,CASSIAGNRETQYF
TRBJ2-3,NA,TRBD2,TRBV30,TGTGCCTGGAGGGCCGCCGGGACTAGCGGGAGTCATCGCCTTGGCACAGATACGCAGTATTTT,CAWRAAGTSGSHRLGTDTQYF
TRBJ1-3,NA,NA,TRBV19,TGTGCCAGCGCCTTCCAGGGCTCTGGAAACACCATATATTTT,CASAFQGSGNTIYF
TRBJ2-5,NA,TRBD2,TRBV3-1/TRBV3-2,TGTGCCAGCAGCCCACTTTCTAGCGGGAGAGAGACCCAGTACTTC,CASSPLSSGRETQYF
TRBJ2-7,NA,NA,TRBV3-1/TRBV3-2,TGTGCCAGCAGCGAACCAGGAGGGTGGTTCGAGCAGTACTTC,CASSEPGGWFEQYF
TRBJ2-1,once,NA,TRBV27,TGTGCCAGCAGTCCCCAGGGGCGGGAGTTGAATGAGCAGTTCTTC,CASSPQGRELNEQFF
TRBJ1-5,few,TRBD1,TRBV5-1,TGCGCCAGCAGCTTGTGGGCAGGGGGCCAGCCCCAGCATTTT,CASSLWAGGQPQHF
TRBJ2-3,once,NA,TRBV4-1,TGCGCCAGCAGCCATCCCGGTCGAGGTAGCCTATCTAGCACAGATACGCAGTATTTT,CASSHPGRGSLSSTDTQYF
TRBJ1-2,NA,NA,TRBV11-2,TGTGCCAGCAGGGGTGGCTTCCTAGGCGGCTACACCTTC,CASRGGFLGGYTF
TRBJ1-2,NA,NA,TRBV29-1,TGCAGCGTTGAAGACCGGACAGCAGATAACTATGGCTACACCTTC,CSVEDRTADNYGYTF
TRBJ1-3,NA,NA,TRBV19,TGTGCCAGTAGTTCCGGGACTCCTGGAAACACCATATATTTT,CASSSGTPGNTIYF
TRBJ2-7,NA,NA,TRBV6-4,TGTGCCAGCAGTGACGGTAGCGGCTACGAGCAGTACTTC,CASSDGSGYEQYF
TRBJ1-1,NA,NA,TRBV7-9,TGTGCCAGCAGCTTAGGAGGATCGAACACTGAAGCTTTCTTT,CASSLGGSNTEAFF
TRBJ2-2,NA,NA,TRBV5-4,TGTGCCAGCAGCAGACCCTCAGGGCTAAGAAACACCGGGGAGCTGTTTTTT,CASSRPSGLRNTGELFF
TRBJ2-5,NA,TRBD1,TRBV5-1,TGCGCCAGCAGCCGAACAGGGGTGGCGCAAGAGACCCAGTACTTC,CASSRTGVAQETQYF
TRBJ2-1,NA,TRBD2,TRBV11-3,TGTGCCAGCAGCTTAGGGACTAGTGTTCGGGAGCGGTTCTTC,CASSLGTSVRERFF
TRBJ1-2,NA,TRBD1,TRBV5-1,TGCGCCAGCAGCTTGGCAGGACAGGGTCTAAAAGGCTACACCTTC,CASSLAGQGLKGYTF
TRBJ1-1,NA,NA,TRBV9,TGTGCCAGCAGCGCTATACAGGGTACCGTGAACACTGAAGCTTTCTTT,CASSAIQGTVNTEAFF
TRBJ2-3,NA,TRBD2,TRBV6-1,TGTGCCAGCAGGGAAGGGCGGGGGGAGGCAGATACGCAGTATTTT,CASREGRGEADTQYF
TRBJ2-3,NA,NA,TRBV12-3/TRBV12-4,TGTGCCAGCAGTAAGAGAGATACGCAGTATTTT,CASSKRDTQYF
TRBJ2-7,NA,NA,TRBV3-1/TRBV3-2,TGTGCCAGCAGCCAGGCGCCTAGTTCGGACTTTGTCTACGAGCAGTACTTC,CASSQAPSSDFVYEQYF
TRBJ2-7,NA,TRBD2,TRBV18,TGTGCCAGCTCACCACCGGGGGGAGGGCGATCCTACGAGCAGTACTTC,CASSPPGGGRSYEQYF